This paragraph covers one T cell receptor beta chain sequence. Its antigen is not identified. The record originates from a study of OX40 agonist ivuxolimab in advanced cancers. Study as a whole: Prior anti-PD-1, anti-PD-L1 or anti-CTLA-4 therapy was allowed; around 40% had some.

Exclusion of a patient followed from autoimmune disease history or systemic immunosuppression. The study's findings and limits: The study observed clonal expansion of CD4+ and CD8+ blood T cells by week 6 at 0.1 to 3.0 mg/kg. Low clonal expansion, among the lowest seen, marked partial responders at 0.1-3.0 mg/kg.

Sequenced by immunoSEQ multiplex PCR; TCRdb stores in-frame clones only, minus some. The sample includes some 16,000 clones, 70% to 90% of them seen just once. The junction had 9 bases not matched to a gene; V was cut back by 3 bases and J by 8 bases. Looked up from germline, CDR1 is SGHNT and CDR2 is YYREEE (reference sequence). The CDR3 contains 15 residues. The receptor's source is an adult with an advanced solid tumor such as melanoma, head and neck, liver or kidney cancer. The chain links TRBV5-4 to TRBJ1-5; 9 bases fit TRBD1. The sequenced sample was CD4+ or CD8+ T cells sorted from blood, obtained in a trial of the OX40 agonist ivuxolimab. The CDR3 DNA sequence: TGTGCCAGCAGCTCGGACAGGGGAGTAGTGGAGCCCCAGCATTTT. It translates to CASSSDRGVVEPQHF. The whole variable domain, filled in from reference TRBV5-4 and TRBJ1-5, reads ETGVTQSPTHLIKTRGQQVTLRCSSQSGHNTVSWYQQALGQGPQFIFQYYREEENGRGNFPPRFSGLQFPNYSSELNVNALELDDSALYLCASSSDRGVVEPQHFGDGTRLSIL.